There are many counts of the clone carrying this T cell receptor beta chain. Its antigen is not identified. V gave up 5 bases and J gave up 9 bases; unmatched junction bases: 15. The CDR3 sequence is 16 residues long. The germline gives CDR1 SGHTA, CDR2 FQGNSA. These data originate in a study of blood T cells in healthy people across ages. Study findings and constraints: One million T cells yielded diversity estimates that were considered underestimates.

Alongside a J-beta primer mix, a sample-barcoded 5' primer served in a second PCR lasting roughly 7 to 12 cycles. TCRdb re-called the 5' RACE reads through MiXCR, storing one row per CDR3 protein. The sample carries 1.5 million to 2 million distinct CDR3 sequences, approximately 28% recorded once. The TCR originated in a young woman in good health. V usage is TRBV7-2 and J usage is TRBJ2-4; 8 nucleotides line up with TRBD1. Sequencing used blood. CDR3 DNA sequence: TGTGCCAGCAGCCCGCAGGGCAGGGGGCCACGGGGCATTCAGTACTTC. Its protein product is CASSPQGRGPRGIQYF.